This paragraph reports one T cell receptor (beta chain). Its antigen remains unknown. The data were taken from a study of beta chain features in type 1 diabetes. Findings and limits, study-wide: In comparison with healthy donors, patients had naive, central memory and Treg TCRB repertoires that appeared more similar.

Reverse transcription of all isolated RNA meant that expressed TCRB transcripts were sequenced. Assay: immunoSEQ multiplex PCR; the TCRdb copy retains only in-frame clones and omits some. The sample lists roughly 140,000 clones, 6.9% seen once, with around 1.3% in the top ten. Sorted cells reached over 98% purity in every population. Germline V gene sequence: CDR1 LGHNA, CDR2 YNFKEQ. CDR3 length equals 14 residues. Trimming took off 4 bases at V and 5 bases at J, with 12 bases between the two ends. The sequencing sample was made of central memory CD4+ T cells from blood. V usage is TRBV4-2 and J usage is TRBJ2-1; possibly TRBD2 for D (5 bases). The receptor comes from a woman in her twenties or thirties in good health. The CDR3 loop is CASSLGPADNEQFF. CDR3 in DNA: TGTGCCAGCAGCCTGGGTCCAGCGGACAATGAGCAGTTCTTC.